This entry concerns a single T cell receptor beta chain. Its specificity is unknown. This record belongs to a study of cytomegalovirus exposure and HLA in healthy donors. Study outcomes and limitations: A prior analysis recorded that most TCR beta V segments were productive about 87% or about 30% of the time. It was shown in a later analysis that HLA-associated TCR beta chains were more clonally expanded than other, equally common chains.

Primers for the PCR totalled 60 Vbeta and 13 Jbeta. Using immunoSEQ multiplex PCR, the repertoire was profiled, and TCRdb retains in-frame clones only, with some absent. This table has about 100,000 clones, approximately 80% appearing once. The V and J ends lost 0 bases and 4 bases, in that order; junction bases with no gene match: 4. Germline V gives CDR1 SGHRS, CDR2 YFSETQ. This CDR3 comprises 15 residues. While unrecorded immune exposures were likely, the donors were nominally healthy when sampled. Material for sequencing was PBMCs. This TCR was sampled from a woman aged 55-75 years in good health and CMV-seronegative. This chain uses TRBV5-1 with TRBJ1-1; 9 bases are a match to TRBD1. CDR3 in amino acids: CASSLVGQGGTEAFF. Here the CDR3 DNA reads TGCGCCAGCAGCTTGGTGGGACAGGGAGGCACTGAAGCTTTCTTT.